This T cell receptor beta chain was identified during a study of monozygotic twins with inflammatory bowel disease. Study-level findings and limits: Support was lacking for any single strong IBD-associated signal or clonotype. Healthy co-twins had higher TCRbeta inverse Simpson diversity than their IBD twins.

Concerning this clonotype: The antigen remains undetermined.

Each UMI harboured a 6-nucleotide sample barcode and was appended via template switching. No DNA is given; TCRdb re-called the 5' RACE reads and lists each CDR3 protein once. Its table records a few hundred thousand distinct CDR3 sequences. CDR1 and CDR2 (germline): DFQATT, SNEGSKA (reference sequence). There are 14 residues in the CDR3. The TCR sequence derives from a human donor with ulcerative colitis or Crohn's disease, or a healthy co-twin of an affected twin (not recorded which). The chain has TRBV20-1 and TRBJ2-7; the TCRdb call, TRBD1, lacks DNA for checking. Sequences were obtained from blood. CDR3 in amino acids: CSAPGQIPTDEQYF.